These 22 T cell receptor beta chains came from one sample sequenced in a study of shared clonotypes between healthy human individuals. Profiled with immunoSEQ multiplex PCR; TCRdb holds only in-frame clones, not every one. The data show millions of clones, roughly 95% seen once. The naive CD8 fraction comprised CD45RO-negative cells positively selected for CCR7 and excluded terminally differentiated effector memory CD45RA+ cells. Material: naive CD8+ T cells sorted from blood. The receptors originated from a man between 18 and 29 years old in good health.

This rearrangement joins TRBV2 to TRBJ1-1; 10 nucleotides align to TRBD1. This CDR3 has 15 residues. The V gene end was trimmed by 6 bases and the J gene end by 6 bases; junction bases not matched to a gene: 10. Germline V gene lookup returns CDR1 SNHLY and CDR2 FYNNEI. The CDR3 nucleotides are TGTGCCAGCAGATTGACAGGGGGCCTTGGCGCTGAAGCTTTCTTT. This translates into CASRLTGGLGAEAFF.

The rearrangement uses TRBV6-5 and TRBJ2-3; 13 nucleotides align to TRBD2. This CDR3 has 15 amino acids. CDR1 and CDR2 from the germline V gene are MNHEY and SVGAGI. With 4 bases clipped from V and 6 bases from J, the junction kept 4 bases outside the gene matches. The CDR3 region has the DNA TGTGCCAGCAGTTCCGGGACTAGCGGGGTGGATACGCAGTATTTT. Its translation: CASSSGTSGVDTQYF.

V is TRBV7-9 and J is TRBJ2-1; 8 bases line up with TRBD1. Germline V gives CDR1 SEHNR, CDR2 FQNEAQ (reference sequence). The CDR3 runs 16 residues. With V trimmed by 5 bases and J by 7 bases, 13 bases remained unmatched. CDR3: CASSPGTGPKLNEQFF. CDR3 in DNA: TGTGCCAGCAGCCCCGGGACAGGCCCAAAACTTAATGAGCAGTTCTTC.

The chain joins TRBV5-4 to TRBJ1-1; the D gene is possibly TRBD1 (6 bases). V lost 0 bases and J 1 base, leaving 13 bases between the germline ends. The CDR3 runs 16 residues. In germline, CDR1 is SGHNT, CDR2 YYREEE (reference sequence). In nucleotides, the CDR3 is TGTGCCAGCAGCTTGGAGGGGGAGGGGCGGAACACTGAAGCTTTCTTT. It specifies CASSLEGEGRNTEAFF.

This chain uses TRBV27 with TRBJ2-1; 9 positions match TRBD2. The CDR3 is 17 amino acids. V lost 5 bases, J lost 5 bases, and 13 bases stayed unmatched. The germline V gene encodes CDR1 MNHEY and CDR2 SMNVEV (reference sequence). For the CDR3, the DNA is TGTGCCAGCAGTCAACCCCCCCGCGGGGGGGCGGACAATGAGCAGTTCTTC. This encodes CASSQPPRGGADNEQFF.

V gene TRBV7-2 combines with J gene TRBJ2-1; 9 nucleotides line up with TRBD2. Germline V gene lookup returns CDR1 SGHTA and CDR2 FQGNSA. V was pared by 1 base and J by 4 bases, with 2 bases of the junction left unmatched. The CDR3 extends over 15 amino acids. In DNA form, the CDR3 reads TGTGCCAGCAGCTTAGGCGGGGGGGCTTACAATGAGCAGTTCTTC. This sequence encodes CASSLGGGAYNEQFF.

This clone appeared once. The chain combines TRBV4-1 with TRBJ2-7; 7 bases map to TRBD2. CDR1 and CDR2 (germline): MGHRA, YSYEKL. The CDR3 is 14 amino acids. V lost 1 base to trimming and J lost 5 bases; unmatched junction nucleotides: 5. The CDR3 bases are TGCGCCAGCAGCCAAGGATGGGGAGGGCACGAGCAGTACTTC. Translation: CASSQGWGGHEQYF.

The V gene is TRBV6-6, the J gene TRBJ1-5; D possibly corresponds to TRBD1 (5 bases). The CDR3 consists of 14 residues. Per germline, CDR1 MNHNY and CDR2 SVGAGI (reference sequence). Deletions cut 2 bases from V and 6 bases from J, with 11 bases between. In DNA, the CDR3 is TGTGCCAGCAGTTACGGAGGGGCTGGTCAGCCCCAGCATTTT. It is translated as CASSYGGAGQPQHF.

The CDR3 spells CASSLGTSGRETQYF. CDR3 coding DNA: TGTGCCAGCAGCTTAGGGACTAGCGGACGAGAGACCCAGTACTTC. V gene TRBV13 combines with J gene TRBJ2-5; 9 nucleotides agree with TRBD2. CDR1 is PRHDT, CDR2 FYEKMQ, per germline (reference sequence). V lost 0 bases to trimming and J lost 4 bases; unmatched junction nucleotides: 3. The CDR3 is 15 amino acids.

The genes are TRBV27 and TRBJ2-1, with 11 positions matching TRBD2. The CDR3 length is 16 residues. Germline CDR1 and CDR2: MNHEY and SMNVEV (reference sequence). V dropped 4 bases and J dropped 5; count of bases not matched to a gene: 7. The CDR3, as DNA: TGTGCCAGCAGTTCCCCCGGGACTAGCGGACACAATGAGCAGTTCTTC. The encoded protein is CASSSPGTSGHNEQFF.

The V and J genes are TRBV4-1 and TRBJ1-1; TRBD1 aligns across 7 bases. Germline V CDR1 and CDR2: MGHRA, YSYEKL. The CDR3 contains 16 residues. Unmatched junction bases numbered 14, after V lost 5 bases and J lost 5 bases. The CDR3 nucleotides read TGCGCCAGCAGCACTGGACAGGTATTCGAATGGACTGAAGCTTTCTTT. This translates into CASSTGQVFEWTEAFF.

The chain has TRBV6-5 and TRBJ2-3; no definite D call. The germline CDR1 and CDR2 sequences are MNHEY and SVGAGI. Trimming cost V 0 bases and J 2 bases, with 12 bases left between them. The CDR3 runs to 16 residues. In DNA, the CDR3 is TGTGCCAGCAGTTACTCGGTCCCGAGTTTCACAGATACGCAGTATTTT. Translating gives CASSYSVPSFTDTQYF.

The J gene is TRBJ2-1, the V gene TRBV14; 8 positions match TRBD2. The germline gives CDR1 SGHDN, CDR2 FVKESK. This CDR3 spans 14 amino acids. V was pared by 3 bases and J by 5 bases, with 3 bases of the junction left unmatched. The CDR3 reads CASSHVTSDNEQFF. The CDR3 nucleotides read TGTGCCAGCAGCCATGTGACTAGCGACAATGAGCAGTTCTTC.

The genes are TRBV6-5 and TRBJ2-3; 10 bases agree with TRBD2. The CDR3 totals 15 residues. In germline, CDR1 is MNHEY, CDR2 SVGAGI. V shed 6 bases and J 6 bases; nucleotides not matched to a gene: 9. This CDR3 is CASRPAGGHLDTQYF. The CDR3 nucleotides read TGTGCCAGCAGACCAGCGGGGGGGCATCTGGATACGCAGTATTTT.

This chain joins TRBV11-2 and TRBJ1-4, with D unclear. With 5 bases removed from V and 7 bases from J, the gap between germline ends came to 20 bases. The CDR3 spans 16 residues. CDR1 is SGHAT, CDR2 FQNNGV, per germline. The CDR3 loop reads CASSPGGGRWGEKLFF. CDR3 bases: TGTGCCAGCAGCCCCGGTGGTGGACGGTGGGGTGAAAAACTGTTTTTT.

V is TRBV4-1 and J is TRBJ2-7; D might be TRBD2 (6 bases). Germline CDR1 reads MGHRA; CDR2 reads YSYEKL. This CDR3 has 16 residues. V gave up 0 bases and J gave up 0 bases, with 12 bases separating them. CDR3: CASSQDMGEASYEQYF. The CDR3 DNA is TGCGCCAGCAGCCAAGATATGGGGGAGGCCTCCTACGAGCAGTACTTC.

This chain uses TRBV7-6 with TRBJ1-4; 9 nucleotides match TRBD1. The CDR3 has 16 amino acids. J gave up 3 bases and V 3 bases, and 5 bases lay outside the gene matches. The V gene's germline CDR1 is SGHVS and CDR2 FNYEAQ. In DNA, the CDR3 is TGTGCCAGCAGCTTGGGCACAGGGGGCCCTAATGAAAAACTGTTTTTT. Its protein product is CASSLGTGGPNEKLFF.

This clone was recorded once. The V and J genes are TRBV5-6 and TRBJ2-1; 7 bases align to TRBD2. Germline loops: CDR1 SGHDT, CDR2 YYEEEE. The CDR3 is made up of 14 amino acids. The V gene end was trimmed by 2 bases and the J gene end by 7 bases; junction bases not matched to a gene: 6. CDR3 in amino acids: CASSFWAGENEQFF. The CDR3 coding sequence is TGTGCCAGCAGCTTTTGGGCGGGGGAAAATGAGCAGTTCTTC.

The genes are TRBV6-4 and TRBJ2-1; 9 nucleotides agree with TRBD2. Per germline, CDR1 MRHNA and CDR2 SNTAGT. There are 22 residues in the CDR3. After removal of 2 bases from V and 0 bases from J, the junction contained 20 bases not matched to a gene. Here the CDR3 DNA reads TGTGCCAGCAGTGACCGATGGCTTAGCGGGGGCCCAAAAGGCCTCTCCTACAATGAGCAGTTCTTC. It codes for CASSDRWLSGGPKGLSYNEQFF.

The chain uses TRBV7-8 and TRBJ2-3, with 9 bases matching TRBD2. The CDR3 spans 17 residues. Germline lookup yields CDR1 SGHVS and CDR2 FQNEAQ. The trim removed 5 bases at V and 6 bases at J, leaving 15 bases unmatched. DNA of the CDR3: TGTGCCAGCAGCCTTTTAAGCGGGGGGCCACTAGGGGATACGCAGTATTTT. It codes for CASSLLSGGPLGDTQYF.

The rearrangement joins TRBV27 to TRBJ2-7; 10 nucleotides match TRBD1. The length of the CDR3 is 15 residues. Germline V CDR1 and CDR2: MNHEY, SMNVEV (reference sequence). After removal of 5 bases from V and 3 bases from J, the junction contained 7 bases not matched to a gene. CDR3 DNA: TGTGCCAGCAGTCCCTCCGGGACAGGGGACTACGAGCAGTACTTC. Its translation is CASSPSGTGDYEQYF.

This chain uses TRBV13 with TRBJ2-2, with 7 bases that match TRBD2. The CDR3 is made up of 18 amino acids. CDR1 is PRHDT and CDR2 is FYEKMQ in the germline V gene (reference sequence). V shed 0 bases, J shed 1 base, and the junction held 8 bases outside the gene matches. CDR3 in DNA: TGTGCCAGCAGCTTAGGCCACCTAGCGGAGGGGAACACCGGGGAGCTGTTTTTT. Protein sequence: CASSLGHLAEGNTGELFF. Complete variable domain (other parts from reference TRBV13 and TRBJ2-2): AAGVIQSPRHLIKEKRETATLKCYPIPRHDTVYWYQQGPGQDPQFLISFYEKMQSDKGSIPDRFSAQQFSDYHSELNMSSLELGDSALYFCASSLGHLAEGNTGELFFGEGSRLTVL.